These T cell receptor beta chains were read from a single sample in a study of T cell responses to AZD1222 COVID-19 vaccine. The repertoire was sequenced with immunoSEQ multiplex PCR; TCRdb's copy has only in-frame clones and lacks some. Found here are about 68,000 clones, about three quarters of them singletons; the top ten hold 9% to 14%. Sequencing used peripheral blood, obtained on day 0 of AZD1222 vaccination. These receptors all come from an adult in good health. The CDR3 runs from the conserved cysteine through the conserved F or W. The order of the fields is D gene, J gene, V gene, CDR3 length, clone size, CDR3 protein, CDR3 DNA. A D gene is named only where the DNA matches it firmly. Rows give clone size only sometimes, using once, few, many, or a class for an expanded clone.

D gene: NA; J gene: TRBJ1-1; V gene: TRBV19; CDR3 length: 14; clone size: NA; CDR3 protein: CASSITLLNTEAFF; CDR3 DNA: TGTGCCAGTAGTATAACCCTTCTGAACACTGAAGCTTTCTTT
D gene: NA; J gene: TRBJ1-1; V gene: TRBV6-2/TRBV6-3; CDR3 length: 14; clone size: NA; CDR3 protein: CASSYPNLNTEAFF; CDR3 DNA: TGTGCCAGCAGTTACCCGAACCTGAACACTGAAGCTTTCTTT
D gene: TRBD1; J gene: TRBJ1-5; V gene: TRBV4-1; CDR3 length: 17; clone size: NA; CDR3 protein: CASSQMTGVYSNQPQHF; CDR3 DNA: TGCGCCAGCAGCCAAATGACAGGGGTATATAGCAATCAGCCCCAGCATTTT
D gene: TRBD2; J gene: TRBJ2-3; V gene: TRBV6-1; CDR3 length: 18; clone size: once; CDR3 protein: CASSEVASGGTATDTQYF; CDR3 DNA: TGTGCCAGCAGTGAAGTGGCTAGCGGGGGGACGGCCACAGATACGCAGTATTTT
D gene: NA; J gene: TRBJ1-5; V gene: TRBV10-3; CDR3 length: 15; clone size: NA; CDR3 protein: CAISQGSGAGQPQHF; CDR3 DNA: TGTGCCATCAGTCAGGGGTCCGGGGCGGGTCAGCCCCAGCATTTT
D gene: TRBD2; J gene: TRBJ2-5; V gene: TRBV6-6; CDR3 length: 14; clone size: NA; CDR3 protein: CATKTSGGEGTQYF; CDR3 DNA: TGTGCCACAAAAACTAGCGGGGGAGAGGGGACCCAGTACTTC
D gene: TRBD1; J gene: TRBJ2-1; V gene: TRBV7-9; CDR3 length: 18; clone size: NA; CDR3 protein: CASSLSYILGQGGNEQFF; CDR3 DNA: TGTGCCAGCAGCTTATCTTATATTTTGGGACAGGGAGGCAATGAGCAGTTCTTC
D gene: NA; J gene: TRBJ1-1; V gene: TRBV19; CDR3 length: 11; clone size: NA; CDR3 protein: CASSALSQAFF; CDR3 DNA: TGTGCCAGTAGTGCCCTTTCCCAAGCTTTCTTT
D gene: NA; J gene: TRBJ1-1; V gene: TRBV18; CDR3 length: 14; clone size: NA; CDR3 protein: CASSPGQTRTEAFF; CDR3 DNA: TGTGCCAGCTCACCCGGACAGACGAGGACTGAAGCTTTCTTT
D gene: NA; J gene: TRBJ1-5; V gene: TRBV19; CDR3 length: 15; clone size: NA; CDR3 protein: CASSINQARNQPQHF; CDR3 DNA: TGTGCCAGTAGTATAAACCAGGCTCGCAATCAGCCCCAGCATTTT
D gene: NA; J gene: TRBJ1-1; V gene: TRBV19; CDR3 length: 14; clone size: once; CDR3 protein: CASSFPSLNTEAFF; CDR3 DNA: TGTGCCAGTAGTTTCCCGTCTCTGAACACTGAAGCTTTCTTT
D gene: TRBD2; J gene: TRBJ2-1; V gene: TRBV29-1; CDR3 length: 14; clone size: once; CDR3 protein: CSVDALAGGNEQFF; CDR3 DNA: TGCAGCGTTGACGCCCTAGCGGGGGGGAATGAGCAGTTCTTC
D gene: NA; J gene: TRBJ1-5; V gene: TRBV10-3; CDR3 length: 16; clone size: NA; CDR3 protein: CAISELWSIVNQPQHF; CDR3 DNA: TGTGCCATCAGTGAACTTTGGTCGATTGTCAATCAGCCCCAGCATTTT
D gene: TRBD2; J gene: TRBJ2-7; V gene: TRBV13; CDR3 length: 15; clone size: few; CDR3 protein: CASSAGLAGTYEQYF; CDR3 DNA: TGTGCCAGCAGCGCCGGACTAGCGGGAACCTACGAGCAGTACTTC
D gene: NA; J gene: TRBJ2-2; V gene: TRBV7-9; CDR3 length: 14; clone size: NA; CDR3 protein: CASSSDSAAGELFF; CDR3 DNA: TGTGCCAGCAGCTCGGACAGCGCGGCCGGGGAGCTGTTTTTT
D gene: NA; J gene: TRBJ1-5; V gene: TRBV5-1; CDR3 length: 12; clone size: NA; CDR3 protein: CASSIDKQPQHF; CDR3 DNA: TGCGCCAGCAGCATCGACAAACAGCCCCAGCATTTT
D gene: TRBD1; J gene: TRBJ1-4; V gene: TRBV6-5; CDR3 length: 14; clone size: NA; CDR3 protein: CARQSGTGYEKLFF; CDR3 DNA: TGTGCCAGGCAATCCGGGACAGGGTATGAAAAACTGTTTTTT
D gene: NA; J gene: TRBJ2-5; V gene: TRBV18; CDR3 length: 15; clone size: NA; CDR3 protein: CASSPDSRGQETQYF; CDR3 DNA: TGTGCCAGCTCACCGGACAGCCGCGGCCAAGAGACCCAGTACTTC
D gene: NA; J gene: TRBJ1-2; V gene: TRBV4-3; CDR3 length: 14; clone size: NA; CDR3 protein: CASSQEWSDQGYTF; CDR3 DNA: TGCGCCAGCAGCCAAGAATGGTCCGACCAGGGCTACACCTTC
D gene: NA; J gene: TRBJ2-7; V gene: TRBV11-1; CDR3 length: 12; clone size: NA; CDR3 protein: CASSYLGDEQYF; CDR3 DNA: TGTGCCAGCAGCTATCTAGGGGACGAGCAGTACTTC
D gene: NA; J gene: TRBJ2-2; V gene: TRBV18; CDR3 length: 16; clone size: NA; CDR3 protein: CASSPPGHYNTGELFF; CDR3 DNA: TGTGCCAGCTCACCACCAGGTCACTACAACACCGGGGAGCTGTTTTTT
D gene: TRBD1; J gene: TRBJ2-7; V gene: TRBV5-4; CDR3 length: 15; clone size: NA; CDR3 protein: CASSWDRGGTYEQYF; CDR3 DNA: TGTGCCAGCAGCTGGGACAGGGGGGGGACCTACGAGCAGTACTTC
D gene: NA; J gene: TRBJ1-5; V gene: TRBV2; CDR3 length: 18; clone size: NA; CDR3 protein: CASSDDGARGHSNQPQHF; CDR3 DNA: TGTGCCAGCAGTGACGATGGGGCGCGGGGGCATAGCAATCAGCCCCAGCATTTT
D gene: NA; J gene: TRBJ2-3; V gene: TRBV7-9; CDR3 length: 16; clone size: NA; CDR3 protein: CASSHYLDRGTDTQYF; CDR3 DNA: TGTGCCAGCAGCCACTATCTGGACCGGGGCACAGATACGCAGTATTTT
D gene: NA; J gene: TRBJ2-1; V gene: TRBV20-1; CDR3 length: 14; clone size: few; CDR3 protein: CSAIDVLVDNEQFF; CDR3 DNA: TGCAGTGCTATTGACGTCCTCGTGGACAATGAGCAGTTCTTC
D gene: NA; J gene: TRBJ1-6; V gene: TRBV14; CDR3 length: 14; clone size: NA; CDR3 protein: CASKGSSYNSPLHF; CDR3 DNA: TGTGCCAGCAAGGGGAGCTCCTATAATTCACCCCTCCACTTT
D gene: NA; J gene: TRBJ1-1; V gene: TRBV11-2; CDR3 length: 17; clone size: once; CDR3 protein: CASSFPRGRRKNTEAFF; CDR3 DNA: TGTGCCAGCAGCTTTCCCCGGGGCCGAAGGAAGAACACTGAAGCTTTCTTT
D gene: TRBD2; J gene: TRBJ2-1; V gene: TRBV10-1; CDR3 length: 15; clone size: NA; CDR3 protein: CASSDSGGAGDEQFF; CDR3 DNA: TGCGCCAGCAGTGATAGCGGGGGGGCTGGAGATGAGCAGTTCTTC
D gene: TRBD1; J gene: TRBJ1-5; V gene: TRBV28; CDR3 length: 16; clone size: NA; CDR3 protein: CASSYGTGQGVQPQHF; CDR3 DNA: TGTGCCAGCAGCTATGGGACGGGACAGGGGGTTCAGCCCCAGCATTTT
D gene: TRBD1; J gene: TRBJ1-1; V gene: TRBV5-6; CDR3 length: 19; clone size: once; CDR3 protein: CASSFPLPVTGRMNTEAFF; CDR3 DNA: TGTGCCAGCAGCTTCCCGTTACCCGTGACAGGGAGGATGAACACTGAAGCTTTCTTT
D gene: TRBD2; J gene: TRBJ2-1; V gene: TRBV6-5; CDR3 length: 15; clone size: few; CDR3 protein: CASSYDGGASNEQFF; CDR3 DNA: TGTGCCAGCAGTTATGACGGGGGGGCGTCCAATGAGCAGTTCTTC
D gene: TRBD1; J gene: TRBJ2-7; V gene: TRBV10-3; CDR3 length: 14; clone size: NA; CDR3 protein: CAIKTGTVNNEQYF; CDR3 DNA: TGTGCCATCAAGACCGGGACAGTTAACAACGAGCAGTACTTC
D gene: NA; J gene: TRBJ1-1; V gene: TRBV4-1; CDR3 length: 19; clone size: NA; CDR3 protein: CASSLTTKGRVDTRSRSSF; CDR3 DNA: TGCGCCAGCAGCCTTACAACCAAGGGTAGGGTAGACACGCGTTCCCGGAGTAGCTTT
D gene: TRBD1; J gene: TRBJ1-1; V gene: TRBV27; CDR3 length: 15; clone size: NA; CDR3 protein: CASAPWTGLNTEAFF; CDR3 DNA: TGTGCCAGCGCCCCCTGGACAGGGTTGAACACTGAAGCTTTCTTT
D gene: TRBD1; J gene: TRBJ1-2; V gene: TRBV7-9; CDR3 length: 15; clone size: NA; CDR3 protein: CASSPSGTGFYGYTF; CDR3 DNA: TGTGCCAGCAGCCCATCCGGGACAGGTTTCTATGGCTACACCTTC
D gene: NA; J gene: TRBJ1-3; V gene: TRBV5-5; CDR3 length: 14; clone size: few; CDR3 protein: CASSLVSSGNTIYF; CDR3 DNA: TGTGCCAGCAGCTTGGTTTCATCGGGAAACACCATATATTTT
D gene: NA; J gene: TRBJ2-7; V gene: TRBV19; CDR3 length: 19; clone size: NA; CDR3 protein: CASSMGVRYGAGRAYEQYF; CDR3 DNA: TGTGCCAGTAGTATGGGGGTTAGGTACGGGGCCGGACGCGCCTACGAGCAGTACTTC
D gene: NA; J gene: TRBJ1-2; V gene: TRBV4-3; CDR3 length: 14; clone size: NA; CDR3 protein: CASSQDAHLYGYTF; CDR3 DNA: TGCGCCAGCAGCCAAGATGCACACCTCTATGGCTACACCTTC
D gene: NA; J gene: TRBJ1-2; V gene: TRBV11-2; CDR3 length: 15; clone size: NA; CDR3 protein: CASSSPRQASWGYTF; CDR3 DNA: TGTGCCAGCAGCTCCCCCCGACAGGCTTCTTGGGGCTACACCTTC
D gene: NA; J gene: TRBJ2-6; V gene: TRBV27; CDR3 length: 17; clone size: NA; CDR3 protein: CASSQRAVSSGANVLTF; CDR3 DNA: TGTGCCAGCAGTCAGAGGGCCGTCTCCTCTGGGGCCAACGTCCTGACTTTC
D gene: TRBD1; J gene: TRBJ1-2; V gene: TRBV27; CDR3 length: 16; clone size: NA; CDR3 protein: CASRGTGSSLNYGYTF; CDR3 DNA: TGTGCCAGCAGGGGGACAGGGTCGTCCCTTAACTATGGCTACACCTTC
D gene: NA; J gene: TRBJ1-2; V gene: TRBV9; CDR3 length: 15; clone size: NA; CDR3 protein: CASSPQVQGFYGYTF; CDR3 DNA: TGTGCCAGCAGCCCCCAAGTACAGGGCTTTTATGGCTACACCTTC
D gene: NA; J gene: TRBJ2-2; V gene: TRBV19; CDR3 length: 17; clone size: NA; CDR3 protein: CASSIDPLAANTGELFF; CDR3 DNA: TGTGCCAGTAGTATAGATCCACTAGCTGCGAACACCGGGGAGCTGTTTTTT
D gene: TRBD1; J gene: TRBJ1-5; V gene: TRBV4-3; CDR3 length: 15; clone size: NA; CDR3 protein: CASSQGTGGGQPQHF; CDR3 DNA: TGCGCCAGCAGCCAGGGGACAGGGGGCGGACAGCCCCAGCATTTT